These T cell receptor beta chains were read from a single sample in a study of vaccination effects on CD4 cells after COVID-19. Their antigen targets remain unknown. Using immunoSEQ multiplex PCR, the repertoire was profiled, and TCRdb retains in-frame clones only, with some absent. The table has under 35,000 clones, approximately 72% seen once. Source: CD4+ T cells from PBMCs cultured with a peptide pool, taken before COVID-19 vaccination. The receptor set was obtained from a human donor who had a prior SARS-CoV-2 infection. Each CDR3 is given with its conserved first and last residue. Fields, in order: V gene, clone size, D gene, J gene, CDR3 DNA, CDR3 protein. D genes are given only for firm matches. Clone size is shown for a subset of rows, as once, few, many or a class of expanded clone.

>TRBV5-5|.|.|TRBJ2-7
TGTGCCAGCAGCTTGCAAACAGGCTTATCCTACGAGCAGTACTTC
CASSLQTGLSYEQYF
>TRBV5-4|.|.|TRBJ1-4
TGTGCCAGCAGCTTGTTGGGAGGAGAACTGTTTTTT
CASSLLGGELFF
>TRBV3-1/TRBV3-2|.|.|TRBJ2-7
TGTGCCAGCAGCCCAGCTTGGCGTGGCCTGTACGAGCAGTACTTC
CASSPAWRGLYEQYF
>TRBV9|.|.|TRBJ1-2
TGTGCCAGCAGCAAGGGGACAAGCTATGGCTACACCTTC
CASSKGTSYGYTF
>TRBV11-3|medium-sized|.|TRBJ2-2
TGTGCCAGCAGCTTAGGGGGTTTTGGCACCGGGGAGCTGTTTTTT
CASSLGGFGTGELFF
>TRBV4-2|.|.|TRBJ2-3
TGTGCCAGCAGCCAAGCTCGGGATACGCAGTATTTT
CASSQARDTQYF
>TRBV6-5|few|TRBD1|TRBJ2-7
TGTGCCAGCAGGAGACAGGGGGCAACTTACGAGCAGTACTTC
CASRRQGATYEQYF
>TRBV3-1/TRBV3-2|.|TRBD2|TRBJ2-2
TGTGCCAGCAGCCGTCGCGGGGGGGCCCTCGGGGAGCTGTTTTTT
CASSRRGGALGELFF
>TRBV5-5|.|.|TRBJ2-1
TGTGCATCCTTTTTCGTGGGGAGCTCCTACAATGAGCAGTTCTTC
CASFFVGSSYNEQFF
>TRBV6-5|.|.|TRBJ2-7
TGTGCCAGCTCCTCGTCCTTCAGCGAGCAGTACTTC
CASSSSFSEQYF
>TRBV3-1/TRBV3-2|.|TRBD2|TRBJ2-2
TGTGCCAGCAGCCGATACCTAGCGGGGGGTACCGGGGAGCTGTTTTTT
CASSRYLAGGTGELFF
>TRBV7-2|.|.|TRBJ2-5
TGTGCCAGCAGCCGACGGAGACAGGAGACCCAGTACTTC
CASSRRRQETQYF
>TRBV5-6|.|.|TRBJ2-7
TGTGCCAGCACCATGACACTATCTTCCTACGAGCAGTACTTC
CASTMTLSSYEQYF
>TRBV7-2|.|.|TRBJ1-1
TGTGCCAGCAGCTTAGTTCGGGATGGCACTGAAGCTTTCTTT
CASSLVRDGTEAFF
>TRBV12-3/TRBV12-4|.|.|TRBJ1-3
TGTGCCAGCAGTTTGCTGCGTAACACCATATATTTT
CASSLLRNTIYF
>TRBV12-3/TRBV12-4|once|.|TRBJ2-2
TGTGCCAGCGGCCTCATGAACACCGGGGAGCTGTTTTTT
CASGLMNTGELFF
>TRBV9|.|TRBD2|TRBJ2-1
TGTGCCAGCAGCGGGAAAACTAGCGGGCGCTACAATGAGCAGTTCTTC
CASSGKTSGRYNEQFF
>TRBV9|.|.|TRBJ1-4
TGTGCCAGCAGCGCTACCGGAGCTGGGGCAACTAATGAAAAACTGTTTTTT
CASSATGAGATNEKLFF
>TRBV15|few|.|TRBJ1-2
TGTGCCACCAGCAGAGGCAGTTATGGCTACACCTTC
CATSRGSYGYTF
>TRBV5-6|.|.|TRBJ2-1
TGTGCCAGCAGCCCACGTCCGGACAACAATGAGCAGTTCTTC
CASSPRPDNNEQFF
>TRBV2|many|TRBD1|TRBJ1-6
TGTGCCAGCAACAGACAGGGGACGCTTCCCCTCCACTTT
CASNRQGTLPLHF
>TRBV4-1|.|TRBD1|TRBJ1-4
TGCGCCAGCAGCCAAAGAACTGGGCTAGGGACAGGACCCGAAAAACTGTTTTTT
CASSQRTGLGTGPEKLFF
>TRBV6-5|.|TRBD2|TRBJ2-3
TGTGCCAGCAGTTGGGAAGCGGGAGGGCCGGCAGATACGCAGTATTTT
CASSWEAGGPADTQYF
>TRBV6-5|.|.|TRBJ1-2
TGTGCCAGCAGTACGAGGGGTAATGCTCTCGGCTACACCTTC
CASSTRGNALGYTF
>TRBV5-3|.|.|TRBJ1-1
TGTGCCAGAAGCCGATCGGCCCCATGGAACACTGAAGCTTTCTTT
CARSRSAPWNTEAFF
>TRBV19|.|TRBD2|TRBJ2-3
TGTGCCAGTAGTATACTAGCGGGAGGAGTGGCAGATACGCAGTATTTT
CASSILAGGVADTQYF
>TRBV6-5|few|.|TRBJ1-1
TGTGCCAGCACCGCCCAAAGGGGGGTCACTGAAGCTTTCTTT
CASTAQRGVTEAFF
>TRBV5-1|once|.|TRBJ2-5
TGCGCCAGCAGCCTGCCTGGAGGCGAGACCCAGTACTTC
CASSLPGGETQYF
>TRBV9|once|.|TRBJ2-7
TGTGCCAGCAGCGGTCCAACGGGACAAGCCTACGAGCAGTACTTC
CASSGPTGQAYEQYF
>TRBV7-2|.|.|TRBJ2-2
TGTGCCAGCAGCTCATTCCCTCGGGGGGCGGCCGGGGAGCTGTTTTTT
CASSSFPRGAAGELFF
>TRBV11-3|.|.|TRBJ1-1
TGTGCCAGCAGCTACCAGAGGTTAGAAGCTTTCTTT
CASSYQRLEAFF
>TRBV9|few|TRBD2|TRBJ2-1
TGTGCCAGCAGCGTACTTAGCGGGAGGACCAATGAGCAGTTCTTC
CASSVLSGRTNEQFF
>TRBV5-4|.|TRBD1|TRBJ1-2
TGTGCCAGCAGCTTCGGACAGGGGAGCTACACCTTC
CASSFGQGSYTF
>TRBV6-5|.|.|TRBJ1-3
TGTGCCAGCAGGTCGCGGGGCTCTGGAAACACCATATATTTT
CASRSRGSGNTIYF
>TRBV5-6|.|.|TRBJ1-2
TGTGCCAGCAGCTTGTATCCACGGAAGGGTGGCTACACCTTC
CASSLYPRKGGYTF
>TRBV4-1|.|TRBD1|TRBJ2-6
TGCGCCAGCAGCCAAGAGGTCTTCCCAGGGGGAACCCCCTCTGGGGCCAACGTCCTGACTTTC
CASSQEVFPGGTPSGANVLTF
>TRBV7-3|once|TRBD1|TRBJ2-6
TGTGCCAGCGGGGACAGGGCCGGGGCCAACGTCCTGACTTTC
CASGDRAGANVLTF
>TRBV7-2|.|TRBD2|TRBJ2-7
TGTGCCAGCAGCTTAGGACTAGCGGGAGGACTCGTTAGGTACGAGCAGTACTTC
CASSLGLAGGLVRYEQYF
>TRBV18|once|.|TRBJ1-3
TGTGCCAGCTCACCGGACGTGGTTTTCACCATATATTTT
CASSPDVVFTIYF
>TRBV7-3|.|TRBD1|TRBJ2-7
TGTGCCAGCAGCTCTGGGGGACAGGGGAACTACGAGCAGTACTTC
CASSSGGQGNYEQYF
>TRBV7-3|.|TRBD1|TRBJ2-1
TGTGCCAGCAGCTTATACACTACTCGGACAGGAATCTACAATGAGCAGTTCTTC
CASSLYTTRTGIYNEQFF